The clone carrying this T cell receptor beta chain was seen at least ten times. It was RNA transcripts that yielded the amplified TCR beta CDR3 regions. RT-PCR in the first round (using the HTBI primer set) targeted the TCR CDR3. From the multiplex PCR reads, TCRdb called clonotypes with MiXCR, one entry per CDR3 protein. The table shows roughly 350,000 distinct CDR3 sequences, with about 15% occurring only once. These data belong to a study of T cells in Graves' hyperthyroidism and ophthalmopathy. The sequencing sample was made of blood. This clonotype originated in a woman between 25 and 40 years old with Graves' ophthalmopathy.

CDR3 sequence: CASSLRSDRPNEKLFF. The CDR3 DNA reads as TGCGCCAGCAGCTTGAGATCCGACAGGCCTAATGAAAAACTGTTTTTT. The chain couples TRBV5-1 to TRBJ1-4; a weak D match, TRBD1 (6 bases). V was pared by 1 base and J by 3 bases, with 13 bases between. This CDR3 has 16 residues. Germline CDR1 SGHRS, CDR2 YFSETQ. Full variable domain (rest looked up from reference TRBV5-1 and TRBJ1-4): KAGVTQTPRYLIKTRGQQVTLSCSPISGHRSVSWYQQTPGQGLQFLFEYFSETQRNKGNFPGRFSGRQFSNSRSEMNVSTLELGDSALYLCASSLRSDRPNEKLFFGSGTQLSVL.